This is a list of T cell receptor beta chains from one sample in a study of cytomegalovirus exposure and HLA in healthy donors. TCRdb's table, derived via immunoSEQ multiplex PCR, lists solely in-frame clones and lacks some. This sample has roughly 330,000 clones; 87% occur once, and the top ten carry roughly 1.1%. The sample taken for sequencing was PBMCs. These receptors originate from a woman aged 30 to 39 in good health and CMV-seropositive. Both conserved end residues are part of each CDR3. A D gene is named only where the DNA matches it firmly. Clone size is stated in some rows and not others, as once, few, many or a class when expanded.

V gene	J gene	D gene	clone size	CDR3 DNA	CDR3 protein
TRBV7-2	TRBJ1-5	TRBD1	.	TGTGCCAGCAGCTCCTATTCCGGGACAGGGCGACAGCCCCAGCATTTT	CASSSYSGTGRQPQHF
TRBV7-9	TRBJ1-2	TRBD1	.	TGTGCCAGCAGCCCCTTTTCCACAGGGGACTATGGCTACACCTTC	CASSPFSTGDYGYTF
TRBV2	TRBJ2-4	TRBD2	once	TGTGCCAGCAGTGGACTAGCGGGAGTTGGCAAAAACATTCAGTACTTC	CASSGLAGVGKNIQYF
TRBV6-5	TRBJ2-2	.	.	TGTGCCAGCAGTTACTTCCCAGGGCCCCCCACCGGGGAGCTGTTTTTT	CASSYFPGPPTGELFF
TRBV30	TRBJ2-1	TRBD1	.	TGTGCCTGGTCCCAAGGGACAGTTCTTGAGCAGTTCTTC	CAWSQGTVLEQFF
TRBV7-6	TRBJ1-3	.	.	TGTGCCAGCAGCTTGGGGGGATCTGGAAACACCATATATTTT	CASSLGGSGNTIYF
TRBV28	TRBJ2-7	TRBD1	.	TGTGCCAGCAGTACTCTCCGGGACAGGGGGCCTTTCCTCATCTACGAGCAGTACTTC	CASSTLRDRGPFLIYEQYF
TRBV6-1	TRBJ2-7	TRBD1	.	TGTGCCAGCAGTGAATCTTCGACAGGGTGGGACTTC	CASSESSTGWDF
TRBV10-2	TRBJ1-1	.	.	TGCGCCAGCAGTGTGGCAGCGGGAAACACTGAAGCTTTCTTT	CASSVAAGNTEAFF
TRBV5-1	TRBJ1-1	.	.	TGCGCCAGCAGCTTGGGCCTTAACACTGAAGCTTTCTTT	CASSLGLNTEAFF
TRBV7-2	TRBJ2-1	.	.	TGTGCCAGCAGCCCCACCTACAATGAGCAGTTCTTC	CASSPTYNEQFF